The rows below give T cell receptor beta chains drawn from one sample of a study of blood T cell repertoires in COVID-19. Measured with immunoSEQ multiplex PCR; TCRdb has only the in-frame clones, and not every one. The sample lists some 97,000 clones, 80% to 95% occurring once. The sequenced material came from peripheral blood. Every receptor here comes from a man aged 60-69 years with acute or convalescent COVID-19. CDR3s include the opening cysteine and the closing phenylalanine or tryptophan. A D gene is named only where the DNA matches it firmly. Expanded clones are given a class, and other clones once, few, many or no size at all.

v_call	clone_size	j_call	d_call	cdr3_nt	cdr3_aa
TRBV27	-	TRBJ1-4	TRBD1	TGTGCCAGCCGTCCGGGACAGCCTAATGAAAAACTGTTTTTT	CASRPGQPNEKLFF
TRBV11-3	-	TRBJ2-2	TRBD2	TGTGCCAGCAGCTTATATTTACTAGCGGGAGCCCCCGGGGAGCTGTTTTTT	CASSLYLLAGAPGELFF
TRBV5-1	-	TRBJ2-5	-	TGCGCCAGCGCCTGGGGTGGAGGGAAAGAGACCCAGTACTTC	CASAWGGGKETQYF
TRBV9	-	TRBJ2-1	TRBD2	TGTGCCAGCAGTATTGGACTAGAGGATGAGCAGTTCTTC	CASSIGLEDEQFF
TRBV24-1	-	TRBJ2-1	-	TGTGCCACCAGTGATGGGACTGTTATGGAGTTCTTC	CATSDGTVMEFF
TRBV27	-	TRBJ2-3	-	TGTGCCAGCAGCCTCAAAAGTGGGAGGACCGGCACAGATACGCAGTATTTT	CASSLKSGRTGTDTQYF
TRBV6-5	-	TRBJ2-2	TRBD1	TGTGCCAGCAGAGGGGACAGGGGAGCCGGGGAGCTGTTTTTT	CASRGDRGAGELFF
TRBV19	once	TRBJ2-3	TRBD2	TGTGCCAGTAGTACAACTAGCGGCAGAACAGATACGCAGTATTTT	CASSTTSGRTDTQYF
TRBV27	-	TRBJ2-1	TRBD2	TGTGCCAGCTATGCCGGGGGACTAGCGGACAATGAGCAGTTCTTC	CASYAGGLADNEQFF
TRBV5-6	-	TRBJ2-1	TRBD1	TGTGCCAGCAGCATCCGGGACAGGGTCTACAATGAGCAGTTCTTC	CASSIRDRVYNEQFF
TRBV30	-	TRBJ2-1	TRBD2	TGTGCTAGCGGGATGGGGTTCTTC	CASGMGFF
TRBV28	-	TRBJ1-1	-	TGTGCCAGCAGTTTATTGAATTCGATCGGGGTTAACACTGAAGCTTTCTTT	CASSLLNSIGVNTEAFF
TRBV21-1	few	TRBJ2-1	-	TGTGCCAGCAACTTAAGTCCGGGACAGGGGATATCCAATGAGCAGTTCTTC	CASNLSPGQGISNEQFF
TRBV2	-	TRBJ2-7	TRBD2	TGTGCCAGCCGGAGCGGGGCTAAATTCTACGAGCAGTACTTC	CASRSGAKFYEQYF
TRBV7-3	-	TRBJ2-1	-	TGTGCCAGCAGCGCCTTCTCTAGTCCTGGTAATGAGCAGTTCTTC	CASSAFSSPGNEQFF
TRBV3-1/TRBV3-2	-	TRBJ1-2	TRBD1	TGTGCCAGCAGCCAAGACACTTCCGGGACAGGGTACTATGGCTACACCTTC	CASSQDTSGTGYYGYTF
TRBV4-1	-	TRBJ1-2	-	TGCGCCAGCAGCCAAGATTTCGGGGATGGCTACACCTTC	CASSQDFGDGYTF
TRBV18	-	TRBJ1-5	-	TGTGCCAGCTCACCAATCAGGGAAAAACAGCCCCAGCATTTT	CASSPIREKQPQHF
TRBV5-1	-	TRBJ1-2	TRBD1	TGCGCCAGCAGCCCAGCAGGGGGTGGCTATGGCTACACCTTC	CASSPAGGGYGYTF
TRBV5-5	-	TRBJ1-2	TRBD1	TGTGCCAGCAGCCATACAATCTATAGGGGGCGCAGTTTAACGGGCTACACCTTC	CASSHTIYRGRSLTGYTF
TRBV6-5	-	TRBJ1-2	-	TGTGCCAGCAGTTCGTACTCCGGGTCGAACTATGGCTACACCTTC	CASSSYSGSNYGYTF
TRBV28	few	TRBJ1-4	TRBD1	TGTGCCAGCAGGCCACAGGGGGCGCACGAAAAACTGTTTTTT	CASRPQGAHEKLFF
TRBV2	-	TRBJ1-4	TRBD1	TGTGCCAGCAGGGCCGGGACAGAGTATGAAAAACTGTTTTTT	CASRAGTEYEKLFF
TRBV9	-	TRBJ2-3	-	TGTGCCAGCAGCGTAGAGGGACACAGCACAGATACGCAGTATTTT	CASSVEGHSTDTQYF
TRBV30	-	TRBJ1-1	-	TGTGCCTGGATAGGCAGGGGCGGTTTGGTCACTGAAGCTTTCTTT	CAWIGRGGLVTEAFF
TRBV28	-	TRBJ1-4	-	TGTGCCAGCAGTCGCACAGGGAATCCTGAAAAACTGTTTTTT	CASSRTGNPEKLFF
TRBV29-1	once	TRBJ2-1	-	TGCAGCGTTGATACGACCCGGGGCTCCTACAATGAGCAGTTCTTC	CSVDTTRGSYNEQFF
TRBV29-1	-	TRBJ1-2	-	TGCAGCGTTGAATCCTTCTATGGCTACACCTTC	CSVESFYGYTF
TRBV18	-	TRBJ1-1	-	TGTGCCAGCTCACCATCGAAGCAGGGGAGGGACCCTGAAGCTTTCTTT	CASSPSKQGRDPEAFF
TRBV16	-	TRBJ2-2	-	TGTGCCAGCAGCCAATATACGACAAAGGCCGGGGAGCTGTTTTTT	CASSQYTTKAGELFF